The 25 T cell receptor beta chains below were found in one sample sequenced in a study of blood T cell repertoires in COVID-19. TCRdb's copy holds only in-frame clones and misses some; the assay was immunoSEQ multiplex PCR. The sample has 90,000 to 130,000 clones, 87% seen once; the top ten hold roughly 5%. The sample taken for sequencing was peripheral blood. The receptors were gathered from a human donor in a cohort sampled during active COVID-19.

The gene calls are TRBV3-1 (or the pseudogene TRBV3-2) and TRBJ1-4; D remains unclear. Trimming pared 2 bases from V and 7 bases from J, leaving 8 bases between. CDR3 length: 13 amino acids. Per the germline V gene, CDR1 is LGHDT and CDR2 is YNNKEL (reference sequence). CDR3 protein: CASSQSGAEKLFF. In DNA, the CDR3 is TGTGCCAGCAGCCAATCGGGTGCTGAAAAACTGTTTTTT.

The chain carries TRBV9 and TRBJ1-3, with 7 bases aligning to TRBD1. CDR3 length equals 15 residues. V shed 7 bases, J shed 4 bases, and the junction held 11 bases outside the gene matches. From germline, CDR1 is SGDLS and CDR2 YYNGEE. CDR3 in amino acids: CASEPSGGGGNTIYF. The CDR3 DNA reads as TGTGCCAGCGAACCATCAGGAGGGGGCGGAAACACCATATATTTT.

This chain connects TRBV5-4 to TRBJ1-1; D is uncertain. This CDR3 has 16 amino acids. Germline V gives CDR1 SGHNT, CDR2 YYREEE (reference sequence). The V end lost 1 base, the J end lost 5 bases, and 18 bases lay between the germline ends. The CDR3 is CASSLLKNTMGTEAFF. The CDR3 DNA reads TGTGCCAGCAGCTTGCTCAAGAATACTATGGGTACTGAAGCTTTCTTT. Based on the CDR3 plus reference TRBV5-4 and TRBJ1-1, the full variable domain is ETGVTQSPTHLIKTRGQQVTLRCSSQSGHNTVSWYQQALGQGPQFIFQYYREEENGRGNFPPRFSGLQFPNYSSELNVNALELDDSALYLCASSLLKNTMGTEAFFGQGTRLTVV.

This rearrangement joins TRBV5-5 to TRBJ2-1, with D possibly being TRBD2 (7 bases). Germline V CDR1 and CDR2: SGHKS, YYEKEE (reference sequence). The V and J ends lost 5 bases and 8 bases respectively, with 14 bases between them. CDR3 length: 13 residues. The CDR3: CASRLAGADEQFF. The CDR3 bases are TGTGCCAGCAGACTGGCGGGGGCCGATGAGCAGTTCTTC.

The rearrangement joins TRBV29-1 to TRBJ1-3; TRBD1 matches at 7 bases. This CDR3 has 12 amino acids. Germline V CDR1 and CDR2: SQVTM, ANQGSEA. V dropped 7 bases and J dropped 2; count of bases not matched to a gene: 2. The CDR3 protein is CSAGTAGNTIYF. The CDR3 DNA is TGCAGCGCAGGGACAGCTGGAAACACCATATATTTT. Based on the CDR3 plus reference TRBV29-1 and TRBJ1-3, the full variable domain is SAVISQKPSRDICQRGTSLTIQCQVDSQVTMMFWYRQQPGQSLTLIATANQGSEATYESGFVIDKFPISRPNLTFSTLTVSNMSPEDSSIYLCSAGTAGNTIYFGEGSWLTVV.

The chain carries TRBV18 and TRBJ1-2; D unclear. The germline gives CDR1 KGHSH, CDR2 LQKENI. The CDR3 runs 13 residues. Trimming took 2 bases from V and 2 from J, leaving 6 bases between them. The CDR3 nucleotides read TGTGCCAGCTCACCAACAGCAAACTATGGCTACACCTTC. It yields the protein CASSPTANYGYTF. The variable domain in full, with the rest retrieved from reference TRBV18 and TRBJ1-2, is NAGVMQNPRHLVRRRGQEARLRCSPMKGHSHVYWYRQLPEEGLKFMVYLQKENIIDESGMPKERFSAEFPKEGPSILRIQQVVRGDSAAYFCASSPTANYGYTFGSGTRLTVV.

V gene TRBV7-2 combines with J gene TRBJ2-1; possible D gene TRBD1, 6 bases. Germline assignment: CDR1 SGHTA and CDR2 FQGNSA. The CDR3 has 14 amino acids. The V end lost 5 bases, the J end lost 2 bases, and 10 bases lay between the germline ends. CDR3 nucleotides: TGTGCCAGCAGCGCGGACAGAGCCTACAATGAGCAGTTCTTC. Translating it yields CASSADRAYNEQFF.

The rearrangement joins TRBV2 to TRBJ2-7, with a weak D call TRBD1 (5 bases). Trimming removed 2 bases at V and 4 bases at J, with 6 bases between. Germline loops: CDR1 SNHLY, CDR2 FYNNEI. The CDR3 is made up of 12 amino acids. The chain's CDR3 is CASSERGYEQYF. CDR3 nucleotides: TGTGCCAGCAGTGAAAGGGGATACGAGCAGTACTTC.

This chain links TRBV5-4 with TRBJ2-1, with 12 nucleotides matching TRBD2. V was clipped by 4 bases and J by 6 bases; unmatched bases: 11. From germline, CDR1 is SGHNT and CDR2 YYREEE (reference sequence). The CDR3 contains 17 residues. The CDR3 reads CASSGTSLAGGRNEQFF. The CDR3 DNA sequence: TGTGCCAGCAGCGGAACCTCACTAGCGGGGGGACGCAATGAGCAGTTCTTC.

This rearrangement joins TRBV3-1 (or the pseudogene TRBV3-2) to TRBJ1-1; D is ambiguous. V lost 6 bases and J lost 0, with 5 bases in between. The CDR3 has 12 residues. From germline, CDR1 is LGHDT and CDR2 YNNKEL (reference sequence). The CDR3 nucleotides read TGTGCCAGCAGGGCAATGAACACTGAAGCTTTCTTT. Translation: CASRAMNTEAFF.

This clone was counted a single time. The chain uses TRBV28 and TRBJ1-6; D call uncertain. V shed 2 bases and J shed 0 bases, with 11 bases lying between them. This CDR3 has 17 residues. The V gene's germline CDR1 is MDHEN and CDR2 SYDVKM. This CDR3 reads CASSLPYGSSYNSPLHF. Written as DNA, the CDR3 is TGTGCCAGCAGTTTACCATACGGGAGCTCCTATAATTCACCCCTCCACTTT. The variable domain in full, completed from reference TRBV28 and TRBJ1-6, reads DVKVTQSSRYLVKRTGEKVFLECVQDMDHENMFWYRQDPGLGLRLIYFSYDVKMKEKGDIPEGYSVSREKKERFSLILESASTNQTSMYLCASSLPYGSSYNSPLHFGNGTRLTVT.

This clone was observed a handful of times. The chain joins TRBV12-5 to TRBJ1-5; no clear D. Germline V lookup: CDR1 LGHNT, CDR2 FRNRAP. The ends were cut back, 1 base at V and 3 bases at J, with 7 bases in the middle. CDR3 length: 14 amino acids. DNA of the CDR3: TGTGCTAGTGGTTTGGACAGTATCAATCAGCCCCAGCATTTT. Translation gives CASGLDSINQPQHF. Complete variable domain (other parts from reference TRBV12-5 and TRBJ1-5): DARVTQTPRHKVTEMGQEVTMRCQPILGHNTVFWYRQTMMQGLELLAYFRNRAPLDDSGMPKDRFSAEMPDATLATLKIQPSEPRDSAVYFCASGLDSINQPQHFGDGTRLSIL.

The V gene is TRBV7-9, the J gene TRBJ2-5, with 9 positions matching TRBD2. Germline assignment: CDR1 SEHNR and CDR2 FQNEAQ (reference sequence). The CDR3 sequence is 16 residues long. The ends lost 2 bases at V and 2 bases at J; junction bases unmatched: 6. In nucleotides, the CDR3 is TGTGCCAGCAGCTTACGGGGACTAGCCATACAAGAGACCCAGTACTTC. As protein: CASSLRGLAIQETQYF.

The gene calls are TRBV10-3 and TRBJ2-3, with 12 bases aligning to TRBD1. The CDR3 is made up of 17 amino acids. Germline-derived CDR1 and CDR2 are ENHRY and SYGVKD. The V segment lost 6 bases and the J segment 0 bases; nucleotides outside the gene matches: 7. CDR3 nucleotides: TGTGCCATCAGAAAGGGGACAGGGGGCGGAAGCACAGATACGCAGTATTTT. This gives the protein CAIRKGTGGGSTDTQYF.

The chain couples TRBV6-5 to TRBJ1-6; tentative D call: TRBD1 (5 bases). The germline CDR1 and CDR2 sequences are MNHEY and SVGAGI. Deletions cut 8 bases from V and 10 bases from J, with 15 bases between. The CDR3 sequence is 13 residues long. CDR3 DNA: TGTGCCAGCCAGAGAGGGACTGGATCACCCCTCCACTTT. Translating gives CASQRGTGSPLHF.

Regarding this clone: One end of the junction is discordant with germline, which a read error may explain. The gene calls are TRBV5-8 and TRBJ2-5; 8 bases are a match to TRBD2. CDR3 size: 16 residues. Germline lookup yields CDR1 SGHTS and CDR2 YDEGEE. The CDR3 protein is CASSPGLAPIQGTQYF. DNA of the CDR3: TGTGCCAGCAGTCCCGGACTAGCCCCGATTCAAGGGACCCAGTACTTC.

A few counts support this clone. The chain is built from TRBV28 and TRBJ2-7; tentatively, D is TRBD1 (5 bases). Germline V CDR1 and CDR2: MDHEN, SYDVKM. V lost 7 bases to trimming and J lost 6 bases, with 16 bases between them. The CDR3 covers 13 residues. The chain's CDR3 is CASTEGRVGEQYF. DNA for the CDR3: TGTGCCAGCACCGAAGGCAGGGTTGGCGAGCAGTACTTC. Variable domain in full (rest from reference TRBV28 and TRBJ2-7): DVKVTQSSRYLVKRTGEKVFLECVQDMDHENMFWYRQDPGLGLRLIYFSYDVKMKEKGDIPEGYSVSREKKERFSLILESASTNQTSMYLCASTEGRVGEQYFGPGTRLTVT.

This chain uses TRBV28 with TRBJ1-5; 7 nucleotides align to TRBD1. Germline V gene lookup returns CDR1 MDHEN and CDR2 SYDVKM. V trimming: 2 bases; J trimming: 7 bases; junction bases outside the gene matches: 14. The CDR3 is 17 residues long. DNA of the CDR3: TGTGCCAGCAGTTTAGTCAGGGGGAGCTTTTTGGGGCAGCCCCAGCATTTT. It is translated as CASSLVRGSFLGQPQHF.

This clone has more than one count but fewer than ten. The chain is built from TRBV27 and TRBJ2-7, with a weak D call TRBD2 (5 bases). The CDR3 consists of 13 residues. The V gene lost 5 bases and the J gene lost 3 bases, with 11 bases spanning the gap. Germline V gene lookup returns CDR1 MNHEY and CDR2 SMNVEV (reference sequence). The CDR3 spells CASSPGLHYEQYF. CDR3 nucleotides: TGTGCCAGCAGTCCCGGACTGCACTACGAGCAGTACTTC.

The J gene is TRBJ1-4, the V gene TRBV9; 8 positions agree with TRBD1. The CDR3 has 15 amino acids. CDR1 is SGDLS, CDR2 YYNGEE, per germline. The V segment lost 0 bases and the J segment 8 bases; nucleotides outside the gene matches: 6. CDR3 in amino acids: CASSVAGGKVEKLFF. The DNA of the CDR3 is TGTGCCAGCAGCGTAGCAGGGGGCAAGGTAGAAAAACTGTTTTTT.

The chain employs TRBV20-1 and TRBJ2-5; perhaps TRBD2 as D (5 bases). Per the germline V gene, CDR1 is DFQATT and CDR2 is SNEGSKA (reference sequence). The CDR3 has 14 residues. V dropped 3 bases and J dropped 1 base, with 12 bases sitting between them. In DNA form, the CDR3 reads TGCAGTGCTAGTCGGGGTAGTACCCAAGAGACCCAGTACTTC. Encoded protein: CSASRGSTQETQYF.

The chain links TRBV10-3 to TRBJ2-1; 13 bases map to TRBD2. After removal of 3 bases from V and 7 bases from J, the junction contained 6 bases not matched to a gene. The CDR3 spans 16 residues. CDR1 ENHRY and CDR2 SYGVKD come from the germline V gene. CDR3 residues: CAISDPGTSGNNEQFF. The CDR3 region has the DNA TGTGCCATCAGTGACCCTGGGACTAGCGGGAATAATGAGCAGTTCTTC.

This chain links TRBV5-1 with TRBJ1-5; tentative D call: TRBD1 (5 bases). Trimming pared 4 bases from V and 3 bases from J, leaving 8 bases between. Germline V gene sequence: CDR1 SGHRS, CDR2 YFSETQ. The CDR3 runs to 13 residues. DNA of the CDR3: TGCGCCAGCAGCAGACAGCCCAATCAGCCCCAGCATTTT. Translating gives CASSRQPNQPQHF. The full variable domain, completed using reference TRBV5-1 and TRBJ1-5, is KAGVTQTPRYLIKTRGQQVTLSCSPISGHRSVSWYQQTPGQGLQFLFEYFSETQRNKGNFPGRFSGRQFSNSRSEMNVSTLELGDSALYLCASSRQPNQPQHFGDGTRLSIL.

V gene TRBV2 combines with J gene TRBJ1-2; a weak D match, TRBD1 (6 bases). The V gene lost 5 bases and the J gene lost 5 bases, with 9 bases spanning the gap. Germline V gene lookup returns CDR1 SNHLY and CDR2 FYNNEI. The CDR3 extends over 12 amino acids. Here the CDR3 DNA reads TGTGCCAGCAGTCTGGACAGTTATGGCTACACCTTC. This encodes CASSLDSYGYTF.

V and J are TRBV4-2 and TRBJ2-7; possibly TRBD2 for D (6 bases). The CDR3 covers 17 residues. Germline V CDR1 and CDR2: LGHNA, YNFKEQ. The V gene lost 1 base and the J gene lost 5 bases, with 21 bases spanning the gap. CDR3 DNA sequence: TGTGCCAGCAGCCAAGCTGCGAGGCGGTCCCGCGGGGACGAGCAGTACTTC. Encoded protein: CASSQAARRSRGDEQYF.